The 3 T cell receptor beta chains below were found in one sample sequenced in a study of identical twins. MiXCR was run by TCRdb on the 5' RACE reads, yielding one entry per CDR3 protein. Seen here are hundreds of thousands of distinct CDR3 sequences, around a tenth observed once, and the top ten hold 5% to 6%. Sequenced: memory (CD45RO+) T cells sorted from blood. The origin of the receptors is a woman aged 18-29 years in good health.

For this clonotype: This sequence may be a read error, since a much larger clone differs from it by one base. The V and J genes are TRBV3-1 and TRBJ2-7, with D possibly TRBD2 on 5 matching bases. There are 13 residues in the CDR3. Per germline, CDR1 LGHDT and CDR2 YNNKEL (reference sequence). The DNA for the CDR3 is TGTGCCACCAGCCGAGGGCATTCCTACGAGCAGTACTTC. This encodes CATSRGHSYEQYF.

At least ten counts were recorded for this clonotype. This rearrangement joins TRBV11-3 to TRBJ1-1, with D perhaps TRBD1 (5 bases). In germline, CDR1 is SGHNT, CDR2 YENEEA. The CDR3 consists of 18 residues. V was trimmed by 4 bases and J by 2 bases, leaving 23 bases between them. Here the CDR3 DNA reads TGTGCCAGCAGCTCCATACTTGGGACGGGTACAGGCAACACTGAAGCTTTCTTT. As protein: CASSSILGTGTGNTEAFF.

The chain links TRBV7-9 to TRBJ1-2; the D gene is possibly TRBD1 (5 bases). Per the germline V gene, CDR1 is SEHNR and CDR2 is FQNEAQ (reference sequence). V lost 5 bases and J lost 1, with 14 bases in between. The length of the CDR3 is 15 residues. CDR3 nucleotides: TGTGCCAGCAGCCCCGGCGACGGACATAACTATGGCTACACCTTC. Amino acids: CASSPGDGHNYGYTF.